These 19 T cell receptor beta chains were sequenced from one sample in a study of shared clonotypes between healthy human individuals (TCRdb year 2020). Libraries were prepared through the immunoSEQ multiplex PCR assay. TCRdb obtained this table from immuneACCESS and retained in-frame rearrangements with V and J assigned. These tables miss some clones; where compared with another copy, unresolved V genes account for less than half of the shortfall, and the remainder is unexplained. The table for this sample lists more than 400,000 clones; 81% of them were counted only once. The ten biggest clones cover about 13% of the sample. Sample: PBMCs. The receptors come from a woman between 40 and 50 years old in good health. Some clones in this sample may be carry-over from other donors' samples.

The V and J genes are TRBV7-6 and TRBJ1-4; a possible D gene is TRBD1 (5 bases). V lost 0 bases and J lost 1, with 12 bases in between. The germline V gene has CDR1 SGHVS and CDR2 FNYEAQ. This CDR3 has 17 residues. This CDR3 reads CASSLARQGVTNEKLFF. CDR3 bases: TGTGCCAGCAGCTTAGCGCGTCAGGGTGTAACTAATGAAAAACTGTTTTTT.

A word on this clone: Germline and junction disagree at one end, which may indicate a read error. This chain connects TRBV7-7 to TRBJ2-5; TRBD1 matches 8 bases. There are 15 residues in the CDR3. From germline, CDR1 is SSHAT and CDR2 FNYEAQ (reference sequence). The chain's CDR3 is CASSEGQGNQETQYF. In DNA, the CDR3 is TGTGCTAGCAGCGAAGGACAGGGCAATCAAGAGACCCAGTACTTC.

V is TRBV4-1 and J is TRBJ1-3; no clear D gene. The germline gives CDR1 MGHRA, CDR2 YSYEKL. The CDR3 length is 13 residues. The V gene lost 4 bases and the J gene lost 0 bases, with 4 bases spanning the gap. The CDR3 sequence: CASSRGSGNTIYF. The DNA for the CDR3 is TGCGCCAGCAGCCGGGGCTCTGGAAACACCATATATTTT.

About this clone itself: With only one base between it and a far larger clone, this is likely a read error. This chain links TRBV18 with TRBJ2-6, with D perhaps TRBD1 (5 bases). Germline V gives CDR1 KGHSH, CDR2 LQKENI. This CDR3 is built from 15 residues. CDR3 in amino acids: CASSPEFSGANVLAF. The CDR3 DNA reads as TGTGCCAGCTCACCAGAGTTCTCTGGGGCCAACGTCCTGGCTTTC.

This rearrangement joins TRBV19 to TRBJ1-4; TRBD1 aligns across 7 bases. Germline trimming cut 4 bases from V and 8 bases from J; bases unmatched to any gene: 7. This CDR3 has 14 residues. Per germline, CDR1 LNHDA and CDR2 SQIVND (reference sequence). The CDR3 DNA reads TGTGCCAGTAGTACTAATGACAGGGTCGAAAAACTGTTTTTT. The encoded protein is CASSTNDRVEKLFF.

As concerns this clone: One base away lies a much larger clone, so this may be a sequencing read error. This chain links TRBV21-1 with TRBJ2-1. TRBV21-1 has pseudogene status. The CDR3 consists of 16 residues. The DNA of the CDR3 is TGTGCCAGCGGCAAAGCAGGGACGAGTTCCTACAATGAGCAGTTCTTC. Translation: CASGKAGTSSYNEQFF.

The V call is TRBV28, the J call TRBJ2-4, with 8 bases identical to TRBD1. Germline trimming cut 4 bases from V and 1 base from J; bases unmatched to any gene: 9. Per germline, CDR1 MDHEN and CDR2 SYDVKM. The CDR3 length is 17 residues. CDR3 sequence reads: CASSSGTGRVAKNIQYF. CDR3 DNA sequence: TGTGCCAGCAGTTCCGGGACAGGTAGAGTTGCCAAAAACATTCAGTACTTC.

Points on this clone: The likely explanation is a read error, given a far larger clone one base away. Other DNA sequences within the sample encode an identical CDR3. This rearrangement joins TRBV5-1 to TRBJ1-3; D not resolved. The CDR3 contains 13 residues. The germline CDR1 and CDR2 sequences are SGHRS and YFSETQ. V was shortened by 8 bases and J by 1 base, with 10 bases between the two germline ends. CDR3 in DNA: TGCGCCAGTAGCCAGGATTCTGGAAACACCATATATTTT. Protein sequence: CASSQDSGNTIYF.

There are a few counts of this clone. The sample carries other DNA sequences with the same CDR3. The J gene is TRBJ2-2, the V gene TRBV28; 8 positions match TRBD1. The CDR3 contains 15 residues. The trim removed 5 bases at V and 1 base at J, leaving 3 bases unmatched. Germline CDR1 MDHEN, CDR2 SYDVKM. The CDR3: CASSPGTGNTGELFF. The CDR3 coding sequence is TGTGCCAGCAGTCCAGGGACAGGGAACACCGGGGAGCTGTTTTTT.

The rearrangement uses TRBV13 and TRBJ2-3; 8 bases line up with TRBD2. This CDR3 region has 16 residues. Germline loops: CDR1 PRHDT, CDR2 FYEKMQ (reference sequence). The V and J ends lost 5 bases and 0 bases, in that order; junction bases with no gene match: 7. The CDR3 DNA reads as TGTGCCAGCAGCAGCGGGACTAGAATTAGCACAGATACGCAGTATTTT. It yields the protein CASSSGTRISTDTQYF.

V and J are TRBV5-1 and TRBJ1-1, with 7 bases matching TRBD1. This CDR3 spans 15 amino acids. The V gene's germline CDR1 is SGHRS and CDR2 YFSETQ. V was clipped by 4 bases and J by 1 base; unmatched bases: 7. DNA of the CDR3: TGCGCCAGCAGCCGTAGAGGGACAGAGAACACTGAAGCTTTCTTT. It encodes CASSRRGTENTEAFF.

V usage is TRBV5-1 and J usage is TRBJ1-2, with 8 bases identical to TRBD1. V lost 0 bases to trimming and J lost 4 bases; unmatched junction nucleotides: 5. Germline CDR1 is SGHRS and CDR2 is YFSETQ. CDR3 size: 15 residues. CDR3 sequence reads: CASSLGGQGSYGYTF. The DNA for the CDR3 is TGCGCCAGCAGCTTGGGCGGACAGGGTAGCTATGGCTACACCTTC.

In its sample, this clone was seen a few times. The sample has other DNA sequences that encode this CDR3 too. The gene calls are TRBV18 and TRBJ1-2, with TRBD1 as a possible D gene (5 bases). The germline V gene encodes CDR1 KGHSH and CDR2 LQKENI. V shed 3 bases and J shed 6 bases, with 8 bases lying between them. The CDR3 contains 12 residues. CDR3 sequence (DNA): TGTGCCAGCTCACCTGAAGGGGATGGCTACACCTTC. Its translation is CASSPEGDGYTF.

This clone was detected a few times. The rearrangement links TRBV27 to TRBJ1-1, with D unclear. V was trimmed by 6 bases and J by 2 bases, leaving 16 bases between them. The CDR3 contains 15 residues. CDR1 and CDR2 (germline): MNHEY, SMNVEV (reference sequence). For the CDR3, the DNA is TGTGCCAGCAGAACACTTTCTGCAGGAAACACTGAAGCTTTCTTT. It translates to CASRTLSAGNTEAFF.

The chain employs TRBV19 and TRBJ1-1; TRBD1 aligns across 7 bases. CDR1 and CDR2 from the germline V gene are LNHDA and SQIVND (reference sequence). The V and J ends lost 4 bases and 5 bases, in that order; junction bases with no gene match: 4. This CDR3 contains 13 residues. The CDR3 spells CASSNRQGTEAFF. As DNA, the CDR3 is TGTGCCAGTAGTAACCGACAGGGAACTGAAGCTTTCTTT.

A few counts support this clone. The chain uses TRBV9 and TRBJ2-7; 11 nucleotides align to TRBD2. The germline CDR1 and CDR2 sequences are SGDLS and YYNGEE. V lost 0 bases and J lost 6; bases outside the gene matches: 5. This CDR3 contains 15 residues. DNA of the CDR3: TGTGCCAGCAGCGTAGAGGTAGCGGGAGGGCGCGAGCAGTACTTC. Its translation: CASSVEVAGGREQYF.

This clone appeared once. V usage is TRBV7-8 and J usage is TRBJ2-5, with 8 bases fitting TRBD2. CDR3 length: 16 residues. The ends lost 5 bases at V and 5 bases at J; junction bases unmatched: 13. Germline V gene sequence: CDR1 SGHVS, CDR2 FQNEAQ. The CDR3 is CASSPTLGLASETQYF. CDR3 DNA: TGTGCCAGCAGCCCAACTCTTGGACTAGCATCGGAGACCCAGTACTTC.

As DNA, the CDR3 is TGTGCCAGCAGTTTAGAGGCAGGGCGGAATCAGCCCCAGCATTTT. As protein: CASSLEAGRNQPQHF. The rearrangement joins TRBV27 to TRBJ1-5; D might be TRBD1 (5 bases). Germline V gene sequence: CDR1 MNHEY, CDR2 SMNVEV (reference sequence). The CDR3 has 15 residues. Trimming left V 2 bases short and J 4 bases short, with 12 bases between.

The rearrangement joins TRBV5-1 to TRBJ2-1; TRBD2 matches 13 bases. Per germline, CDR1 SGHRS and CDR2 YFSETQ. V trimming: 4 bases; J trimming: 10 bases; junction bases outside the gene matches: 8. This CDR3 comprises 15 residues. In nucleotides, the CDR3 is TGCGCCAGCAGCCCAAGACTAGCGGGAGGCCGAGAGCAGTTCTTC. Protein sequence: CASSPRLAGGREQFF.